Presented here are 22 T cell receptor beta chains from one specimen sequenced in a study of cytomegalovirus exposure and HLA in healthy donors. Both 60 Vbeta primers and 13 Jbeta primers went into the PCR. Only in-frame clones appear in the TCRdb table, and some are missing; sequencing was by immunoSEQ multiplex PCR. The repertoire holds more than 50,000 clones, with 72% as singletons. Sequencing input: PBMCs. The receptors shown here come from a woman in her forties or fifties in good health and CMV-seropositive.

A few counts support this clone. The V and J genes are TRBV7-9 and TRBJ1-6; 9 nucleotides match TRBD1. V shed 3 bases, J shed 8 bases, and the junction held 5 bases outside the gene matches. Germline lookup yields CDR1 SEHNR and CDR2 FQNEAQ (reference sequence). The length of the CDR3 is 15 residues. The chain's CDR3 is CASSFGGQGDSPLHF. DNA of the CDR3: TGTGCCAGCAGCTTTGGGGGACAGGGTGATTCACCCCTCCACTTT.

The chain carries TRBV7-2 and TRBJ1-5; 7 positions agree with TRBD1. The CDR3 extends over 14 amino acids. V trimming: 5 bases; J trimming: 7 bases; junction bases outside the gene matches: 8. Germline-derived CDR1 and CDR2 are SGHTA and FQGNSA. The CDR3 is CASSPNRGRQPQHF. CDR3 sequence (DNA): TGTGCCAGCAGCCCGAACAGGGGACGACAGCCCCAGCATTTT.

This clone was observed a single time. The chain has TRBV19 and TRBJ1-2; the D is unclear. Looked up from germline, CDR1 is LNHDA and CDR2 is SQIVND (reference sequence). Trimming took 1 base from V and 8 from J, leaving 8 bases between them. There are 12 residues in the CDR3. Here the CDR3 DNA reads TGTGCCAGTAGTATAGGGGCCGGCGGCTACACCTTC. It yields the protein CASSIGAGGYTF.

The CDR3 protein is CASRDDSSNQPQHF. CDR3 coding DNA: TGTGCCAGCAGAGACGACAGTAGCAATCAGCCCCAGCATTTT. V gene TRBV2 combines with J gene TRBJ1-5, with a weak D call TRBD1 (5 bases). Trimming shortened V by 6 bases and J by 0 bases, and 9 bases separated the two germline ends. CDR3 length equals 14 residues. Germline values: CDR1 SNHLY, CDR2 FYNNEI.

This chain connects TRBV7-8 to TRBJ2-5; a possible D gene is TRBD2 (6 bases). Trimming shortened V by 5 bases and J by 1 base, and 8 bases separated the two germline ends. This CDR3 comprises 13 residues. CDR1 SGHVS and CDR2 FQNEAQ come from the germline V gene. Here the CDR3 DNA reads TGTGCCAGCAGCCGGGACTCCCAAGAGACCCAGTACTTC. Its translation is CASSRDSQETQYF. Filled out from reference TRBV7-8 and TRBJ2-5, the complete variable domain reads GAGVSQSPRYKVAKRGQDVALRCDPISGHVSLFWYQQALGQGPEFLTYFQNEAQLDKSGLPSDRFFAERPEGSVSTLKIQRTQQEDSAVYLCASSRDSQETQYFGPGTRLLVL.

V is TRBV6-6 and J is TRBJ1-2; TRBD1 matches 8 bases. CDR1 is MNHNY, CDR2 SVGAGI, per germline (reference sequence). CDR3 length equals 16 residues. V trimming: 4 bases; J trimming: 0 bases; junction bases outside the gene matches: 7. The CDR3 DNA sequence: TGTGCCAGCAGTTTTACGCAGGGGGCAGCTAACTATGGCTACACCTTC. It specifies CASSFTQGAANYGYTF.

This chain joins TRBV7-3 and TRBJ2-1; 9 bases map to TRBD2. Trimming took 5 bases from V and 8 from J; bases not matched to a gene: 4. The CDR3 sequence is 13 residues long. Per germline, CDR1 SGHTA and CDR2 FQGTGA. CDR3 sequence (DNA): TGTGCCAGCAGCCAGGGGACTAGCCATGAGCAGTTCTTC. Translated: CASSQGTSHEQFF. Full variable domain (outside the CDR3, taken from reference TRBV7-3 and TRBJ2-1): GAGVSQTPSNKVTEKGKYVELRCDPISGHTALYWYRQSLGQGPEFLIYFQGTGAADDSGLPNDRFFAVRPEGSVSTLKIQRTERGDSAVYLCASSQGTSHEQFFGPGTRLTVL.

The rearrangement uses TRBV15 and TRBJ2-1, with D perhaps matching TRBD2 (5 bases). CDR1 is LNHNV and CDR2 is YYDKDF in the germline V gene (reference sequence). The CDR3 has 17 residues. The V gene lost 2 bases and the J gene lost 0 bases, with 14 bases spanning the gap. This CDR3 reads CATSRKGSGSSYNEQFF. The CDR3 nucleotides read TGTGCCACCAGCAGAAAGGGCAGCGGCAGCTCCTACAATGAGCAGTTCTTC.

V is TRBV30 and J is TRBJ2-1, with D possibly TRBD2 on 5 matching bases. CDR1 and CDR2 from the germline V gene are GTSNPN and SVGIG (reference sequence). The ends were cut back, 1 base at V and 9 bases at J, with 13 bases in the middle. The CDR3 has 13 residues. For the CDR3, the DNA is TGTGCCTGGAGTGGGCCCAGGACTGGTGAGCAGTTCTTC. Its translation is CAWSGPRTGEQFF.

This clone was seen just once. The V gene is TRBV19, the J gene TRBJ2-5, with a possible D match to TRBD2 (5 bases). Germline-derived CDR1 and CDR2 are LNHDA and SQIVND (reference sequence). V was cut by 7 bases and J by 7 bases, with 13 bases left in between. CDR3 length: 12 residues. Here the CDR3 reads CASIGVLGTQYF. CDR3 sequence (DNA): TGTGCCAGTATCGGGGTGCTGGGGACCCAGTACTTC.

V gene TRBV28 combines with J gene TRBJ2-5; TRBD2 matches at 10 bases. V trimming: 4 bases; J trimming: 1 base; junction bases outside the gene matches: 0. Germline V lookup: CDR1 MDHEN, CDR2 SYDVKM. The CDR3 runs to 14 residues. This CDR3 reads CASSWTSGQETQYF. The CDR3 bases are TGTGCCAGCAGTTGGACTAGCGGCCAAGAGACCCAGTACTTC. The entire variable domain, with the rest obtained from reference TRBV28 and TRBJ2-5, is as follows: DVKVTQSSRYLVKRTGEKVFLECVQDMDHENMFWYRQDPGLGLRLIYFSYDVKMKEKGDIPEGYSVSREKKERFSLILESASTNQTSMYLCASSWTSGQETQYFGPGTRLLVL.

This clone was counted a single time. The DNA of the CDR3 is TGCGCCAGCAGCCAATCAGGGGGGAGGGAGACCCAGTACTTC. Translation gives CASSQSGGRETQYF. The chain has TRBV4-3 and TRBJ2-5; TRBD1 might be the D (7 bases). V was trimmed by 2 bases and J by 5 bases, leaving 12 bases between them. The CDR3 has 14 residues. The germline V gene encodes CDR1 LGHNA and CDR2 YSLEER.

The rearrangement joins TRBV28 to TRBJ1-2; 10 bases fit TRBD1. Trimming cost V 1 base and J 4 bases; bases outside gene matches: 3. The CDR3 runs 15 residues. CDR1 is MDHEN and CDR2 is SYDVKM in the germline V gene. The CDR3 region is CASSLLGQGSYGYTF. DNA for the CDR3: TGTGCCAGCAGTTTATTGGGACAGGGGTCCTATGGCTACACCTTC.

This chain connects TRBV14 to TRBJ2-1; D unresolved. CDR3 length: 15 residues. Trimming pared 1 base from V and 8 bases from J, leaving 15 bases between. The V gene's germline CDR1 is SGHDN and CDR2 FVKESK. CDR3 in amino acids: CASSQGITRSDEQFF. For the CDR3, the DNA is TGTGCCAGCAGCCAAGGCATTACCCGGAGCGATGAGCAGTTCTTC.

The chain couples TRBV4-1 to TRBJ1-5; tentatively, D is TRBD1 (5 bases). Germline V gene lookup returns CDR1 MGHRA and CDR2 YSYEKL. This CDR3 has 16 residues. V was shortened by 5 bases and J by 3 bases, with 17 bases between the two germline ends. CDR3 coding DNA: TGCGCCAGCAGCGCGCGGGCCGGGGGGTCCAATCAGCCCCAGCATTTT. Protein product: CASSARAGGSNQPQHF.

The rearrangement links TRBV6-5 to TRBJ1-5; D unclear. Germline V gene lookup returns CDR1 MNHEY and CDR2 SVGAGI. The CDR3 extends over 16 amino acids. With 0 bases removed from V and 4 bases from J, the gap between germline ends came to 13 bases. CDR3 bases: TGTGCCAGCAGTTACTCGTGGAGCCCCACAAATCAGCCCCAGCATTTT. Translated: CASSYSWSPTNQPQHF.

This rearrangement joins TRBV2 to TRBJ2-1; no reliable D call. V lost 7 bases, J lost 4 bases, and 5 bases lay in between. The CDR3 extends over 11 amino acids. The germline V gene encodes CDR1 SNHLY and CDR2 FYNNEI. This CDR3 reads CASKQYNEQFF. The DNA for the CDR3 is TGTGCCAGCAAACAATACAATGAGCAGTTCTTC.

On this clone itself: Sequence at one end of the junction differs from germline and may be a read error. The J gene is TRBJ2-7, the V gene TRBV27, with TRBD1 matching over 7 bases. This CDR3 comprises 12 residues. CDR1 MNHEY and CDR2 SMNVEV come from the germline V gene (reference sequence). Here the CDR3 reads CASPPEPGTARF. CDR3 DNA: TGTGCCAGCCCCCCTGAACCGGGGACAGCCCGCTTC.

The V call is TRBV28, the J call TRBJ1-2, with D unclear. CDR1 is MDHEN, CDR2 SYDVKM, per germline. V lost 1 base to trimming and J lost 8 bases, with 20 bases between them. The CDR3 contains 16 residues. The CDR3 spells CASSLYADPTGGGYTF. The CDR3 coding sequence is TGTGCCAGCAGTTTATACGCGGACCCCACCGGAGGCGGCTACACCTTC.

The genes are TRBV6-6 and TRBJ1-2, with D possibly being TRBD1 (5 bases). Trimming cost V 6 bases and J 6 bases, with 17 bases left between them. Germline-derived CDR1 and CDR2 are MNHNY and SVGAGI (reference sequence). The CDR3 loop spans 14 amino acids. CDR3 in amino acids: CASRPTDRSDGYTF. The CDR3 nucleotides read TGTGCCAGCAGACCGACAGACCGATCAGATGGCTACACCTTC.

This chain connects TRBV27 to TRBJ2-7, with TRBD2 as a possible D gene (5 bases). The CDR3 is 14 amino acids. Germline CDR1 MNHEY, CDR2 SMNVEV (reference sequence). The V and J ends lost 5 bases and 3 bases respectively, with 14 bases between them. The CDR3 sequence is CASSPRAGGYEQYF. The CDR3 bases are TGTGCCAGCAGTCCAAGAGCCGGAGGCTACGAGCAGTACTTC.

This clone was counted only a few times. The gene calls are TRBV2 and TRBJ1-4; 7 nucleotides agree with TRBD1. CDR1 and CDR2 (germline): SNHLY, FYNNEI. The CDR3 is 15 residues long. V shed 9 bases and J 8 bases; nucleotides not matched to a gene: 15. CDR3 nucleotides: TGTGCCAGTAGTCAGACAGGGAATCGTAAAGAAAAACTGTTTTTT. Its protein product is CASSQTGNRKEKLFF. The full variable domain, completed using reference TRBV2 and TRBJ1-4, is EPEVTQTPSHQVTQMGQEVILRCVPISNHLYFYWYRQILGQKVEFLVSFYNNEISEKSEIFDDQFSVERPDGSNFTLKIRSTKLEDSAMYFCASSQTGNRKEKLFFGSGTQLSVL.